These T cell receptor beta chains were read from a single sample in a study of blood T cell repertoires in COVID-19. Libraries were prepared by immunoSEQ multiplex PCR; TCRdb keeps only in-frame clonotypes and omits some of them. The sample holds under 45,000 clones, around three quarters seen once. The sequencing input was peripheral blood. The receptor source for this set is an elderly man with acute or convalescent COVID-19. CDR3s include the opening cysteine and the closing phenylalanine or tryptophan. D genes are given only for firm matches. Not all rows give a size; the values are once, few, many and, for expanded clones, a class.

clone_size	v_call	d_call	j_call	cdr3_nt	cdr3_aa
.	TRBV7-9	TRBD1	TRBJ1-1	TGTGCCAGCAGCTGGGACAGGGGGGCCACTGAAGCTTTCTTT	CASSWDRGATEAFF
.	TRBV5-4	TRBD2	TRBJ2-3	TGTGCCAGCAGCGGACTAGCGGGAGGGATCACAGATACGCAGTATTTT	CASSGLAGGITDTQYF
.	TRBV23-1	.	TRBJ2-5	TGCGCCAGCAGTCAATCAGGGGGCCTAGCGACTCAAGAGACCCAGTACTTC	CASSQSGGLATQETQYF
.	TRBV6-5	TRBD2	TRBJ2-2	TGTGCCAGCAGAGCGGGAGTTAACACCGGGGAGCTGTTTTTT	CASRAGVNTGELFF
.	TRBV27	.	TRBJ1-1	TGTGCCAGCAGTTGGGGCCAGAACACTGAAGCTTTCTTT	CASSWGQNTEAFF
.	TRBV6-5	.	TRBJ2-3	TGTGCCAGCAGCTCTCGGGGGGCTAGCACAGATACGCAGTATTTT	CASSSRGASTDTQYF
.	TRBV3-1/TRBV3-2	TRBD1	TRBJ1-1	TGTGCCAGCAGCCAAGACCTCGACAGGGTGGGCGCTGAAGCTTTCTTT	CASSQDLDRVGAEAFF
.	TRBV16	TRBD1	TRBJ1-2	TGTGCCAGCAGCCAATTCAGGGGGCGGTCCATTAACTATGGCTACACCTTC	CASSQFRGRSINYGYTF
.	TRBV7-2	.	TRBJ2-2	TGTGCCAGCAGCTTACTCGGGACTGCGAACACCGGGGAGCTGTTTTTT	CASSLLGTANTGELFF
few	TRBV4-1	.	TRBJ1-4	TGCGCCAGCAGCGTGACATCATGGGGCATGACTAATGAAAAACTGTTTTTT	CASSVTSWGMTNEKLFF
few	TRBV27	.	TRBJ1-6	TGTGCCAGCAGTTCCAGGGAGGGGTATAATTCACCCCTCCACTTT	CASSSREGYNSPLHF
.	TRBV30	.	TRBJ1-5	TGTGCCTGGGAGACCCAGGGTAATCAGCCCCAGCATTTT	CAWETQGNQPQHF
.	TRBV19	.	TRBJ1-6	TGTGCCAGTACCCCCGGCGCGGGGGTTAATTCACCCCTCCACTTT	CASTPGAGVNSPLHF
.	TRBV29-1	.	TRBJ1-1	TGCAGCGTTGCATGGGGGGGAGGGGACACTGAAGCTTTCTTT	CSVAWGGGDTEAFF
.	TRBV19	.	TRBJ2-3	TGTGCCAGTAGTCCCGGGACAGGCATCGGGAGGACAGATACGCAGTATTTT	CASSPGTGIGRTDTQYF
.	TRBV28	.	TRBJ1-2	TGTGCCAGCAGTCCAGGGATGGGCTATGGCTACACCTTC	CASSPGMGYGYTF
.	TRBV15	TRBD2	TRBJ2-2	TGTGCCACCAGCAGTTTTCGAGCGGGGTTTAGCGGGGAGCTGTTTTTT	CATSSFRAGFSGELFF
.	TRBV10-1	.	TRBJ2-2	TGCGCCAGCAGTGAGATTAAGGAGAGCAACACCGGGGAGCTGTTTTTT	CASSEIKESNTGELFF
.	TRBV4-2	TRBD2	TRBJ2-6	TGTGCCAGCAGCCAACTAGCGGGAGGATCCTCAGGGGCCAACGTCCTGACTTTC	CASSQLAGGSSGANVLTF
many	TRBV6-1	.	TRBJ2-7	TGTGCCAGCAGTGACGGGACATTCTCCTACGAGCAGTACTTC	CASSDGTFSYEQYF
.	TRBV18	.	TRBJ2-7	TGTGCCAGCTCACCACCGAGCTCCTACGAGCAGTACTTC	CASSPPSSYEQYF